This T cell receptor beta chain was obtained from a study of blood T cell repertoires in COVID-19 (dated by TCRdb to about 2020). For context, the study as a whole: Samples covering the acute and convalescent phases of COVID-19 were provided by collaborators in the United States, Italy and Spain. The sample metadata nearly always contained a de-identified subject ID, COVID-19 status, age in years and sex. Where available, HLA class I and class II types were obtained from metadata supplied by the sample provider rather than from assay-based typing. Samples came from the ongoing ImmuneRACE study (first 160 participants) plus 1,254 subjects from 6 global collaborators. The prospective study material was composed of cDNA or gDNA derived from T cells, B-cell-depleted T cells, or PBMCs. The repertoires were released in a freely available public database meant as a resource for research on the immune response to SARS-CoV-2. Deeply sampled blood TCRbeta repertoires from subjects exposed to, actively infected with, or recovered from COVID-19 were included in the dataset.

The immunoSEQ Assay, a bias-controlled multiplex PCR, was used to amplify TCRbeta CDR3 regions from genomic DNA. In the paper's pipeline: Within the assay, amplification of reference gene primers was used to estimate how many nucleated cells each sample contained. Sequence reads were collapsed and filtered to measure the absolute abundance of every unique TCRbeta CDR3 rearrangement. For each sample, productive Simpson clonality was calculated as the square root of Simpson's diversity index across productive rearrangements. The table comes from immuneACCESS by way of TCRdb, which keeps in-frame sequences with V and J called. Part of the clones is missing from these tables; in studies checked, under half for an unresolved V gene and the rest for unknown reasons. V, J and clone size reflect that table, while D and trimming were determined from the DNA. This sample has some 270,000 clones in its table, and about 85% of those were observed once. The ten largest account for more than 6.5% of the sample.

Paper-wide results and their limitations: Clinical and demographic metadata were provided uncurated, with the amount varying by source and participant.

Turning to this clone: What antigen it recognizes has not been identified. The input lacks base qualities; no much larger clone sits a single base away.

Taken from cysteine to phenylalanine, the CDR3 has 13 residues. CDR3 DNA only is kept here, 39 bases in frame from base 1. The CDR1 and CDR2 encoded by the germline V gene are SGHRS and YFSETQ. V and J are truncated by 4 bases and 1 base respectively, leaving an intervening sequence of 8 bases. Participants in the prospective study were aged roughly 18 to 90 years, lived in about two dozen United States geographic areas, and enrolled through a virtual design. Cohort assignment in the prospective study relied on participant-reported clinical history from a screening survey and a study questionnaire. A participant counted as exposed if, within 2 weeks of entering the study, that participant had been in contact with someone who had a PCR-confirmed or clinician-diagnosed COVID-19 case. In the prospective study, mobile phlebotomists collected whole blood, serum and a nasopharyngeal or oropharyngeal swab from each participant. Over an approximately 2-month period, participants in the prospective study had the option of providing additional blood draws and questionnaires. Before DNA extraction, blood samples from the prospective study were shipped at room temperature or frozen.

The sequenced sample consisted of PBMCs or T cells enriched from blood (not recorded which). The sequence joins TRBV5-1 to TRBJ2-5; matching of 5 bases hints at TRBD2 as the D gene. This clonotype was obtained from a woman between 45 and 65 years old who had been exposed to COVID-19. The DNA reads as follows: TGCGCCAGCAGCCCGGAGGCCCAAGAGACCCAGTACTTC. Its amino acids are CASSPEAQETQYF.